This TCR beta chain was sequenced in a study of CD8+CD57+ T cells in acquired aplastic anemia. Study-level background: In CD4+ cells, healthy donors produced an average of about 10 million reads. Study-wide results and caveats: There were 25 to 30 CD8+ CDR3 sequences that occurred in both patients and controls.

Remarks on this clonotype: The target antigen is unknown.

Genomic DNA was employed as the template in profiling TCR beta VDJ and CDR3. TCRdb ran MiXCR on the reads and lists one entry per CDR3 protein. The repertoire includes over 100,000 distinct CDR3 sequences, less than 45% of them detected once, and roughly 8.4% sits in the top ten. V shed 3 bases and J shed 6 bases, with 18 bases lying between them. The CDR3 runs 14 residues. From germline, CDR1 is DFQATT and CDR2 SNEGSKA (reference sequence). The V call is TRBV20-1, the J call TRBJ2-7; D might be TRBD1 (6 bases). Source material: sorted CD4+, CD8+, or CD8+CD57+ T cells (not recorded which) from PBMCs. The TCR originated in a human donor in good health, serving as a control. In DNA, the CDR3 is TGCAGTGCTAGGCCTCCCACAGGGACCGGCGAGCAGTACTTC. It specifies CSARPPTGTGEQYF.